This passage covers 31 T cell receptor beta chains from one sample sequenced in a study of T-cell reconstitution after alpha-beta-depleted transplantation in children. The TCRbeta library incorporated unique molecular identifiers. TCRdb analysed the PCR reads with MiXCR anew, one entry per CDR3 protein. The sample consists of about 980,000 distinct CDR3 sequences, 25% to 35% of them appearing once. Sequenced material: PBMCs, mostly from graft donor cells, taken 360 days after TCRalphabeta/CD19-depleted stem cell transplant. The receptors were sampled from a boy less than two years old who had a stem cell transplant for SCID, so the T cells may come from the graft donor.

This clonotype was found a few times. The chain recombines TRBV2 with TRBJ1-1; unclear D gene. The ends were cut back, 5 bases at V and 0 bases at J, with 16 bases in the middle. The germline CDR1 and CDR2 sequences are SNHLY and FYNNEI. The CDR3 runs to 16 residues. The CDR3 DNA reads TGTGCCAGCAGTTTTACAGCGGGAAACATGAACACTGAAGCTTTCTTT. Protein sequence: CASSFTAGNMNTEAFF.

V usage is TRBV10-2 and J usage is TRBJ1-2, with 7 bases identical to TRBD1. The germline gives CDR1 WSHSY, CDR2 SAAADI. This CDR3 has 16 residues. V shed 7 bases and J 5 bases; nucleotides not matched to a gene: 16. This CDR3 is CASMSDFRDSAYGYTF. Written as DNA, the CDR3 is TGCGCCAGCATGTCCGACTTCCGGGACAGCGCGTATGGCTACACCTTC.

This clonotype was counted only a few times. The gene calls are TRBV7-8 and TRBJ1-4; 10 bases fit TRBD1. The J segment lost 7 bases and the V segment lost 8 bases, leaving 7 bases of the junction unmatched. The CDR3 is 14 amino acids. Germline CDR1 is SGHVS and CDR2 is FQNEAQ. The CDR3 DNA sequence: TGTGCCAGCGGGCGCGACAGGGGGCCTGAAAAACTGTTTTTT. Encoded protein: CASGRDRGPEKLFF.

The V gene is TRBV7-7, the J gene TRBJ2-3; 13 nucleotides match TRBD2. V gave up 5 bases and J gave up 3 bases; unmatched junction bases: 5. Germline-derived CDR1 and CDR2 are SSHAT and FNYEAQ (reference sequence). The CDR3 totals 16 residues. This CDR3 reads CASSPLAGGMTDTQYF. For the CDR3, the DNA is TGTGCCAGCAGCCCACTAGCGGGGGGGATGACAGATACGCAGTATTTT.

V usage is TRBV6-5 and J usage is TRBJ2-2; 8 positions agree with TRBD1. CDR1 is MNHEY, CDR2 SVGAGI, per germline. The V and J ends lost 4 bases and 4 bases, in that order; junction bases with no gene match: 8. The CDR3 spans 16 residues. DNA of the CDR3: TGTGCCAGCAGTTCTCGACAGGGGTCCCTCACCGGGGAGCTGTTTTTT. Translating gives CASSSRQGSLTGELFF.

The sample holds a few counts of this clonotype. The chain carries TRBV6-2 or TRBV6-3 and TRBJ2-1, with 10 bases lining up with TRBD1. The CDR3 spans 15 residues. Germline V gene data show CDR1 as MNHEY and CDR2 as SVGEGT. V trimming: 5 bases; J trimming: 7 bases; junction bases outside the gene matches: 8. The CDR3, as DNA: TGTGCCAGCAGTGACCCGGGACAGGGGAAGAATGAGCAGTTCTTC. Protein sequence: CASSDPGQGKNEQFF.

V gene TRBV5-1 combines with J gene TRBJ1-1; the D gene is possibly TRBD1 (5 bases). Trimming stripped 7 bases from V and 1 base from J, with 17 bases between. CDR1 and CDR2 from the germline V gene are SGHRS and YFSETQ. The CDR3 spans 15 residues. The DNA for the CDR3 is TGCGCCAGCCAACCCGGCAGGGTTCAGAACACTGAAGCTTTCTTT. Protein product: CASQPGRVQNTEAFF. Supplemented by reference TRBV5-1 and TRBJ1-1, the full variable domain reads KAGVTQTPRYLIKTRGQQVTLSCSPISGHRSVSWYQQTPGQGLQFLFEYFSETQRNKGNFPGRFSGRQFSNSRSEMNVSTLELGDSALYLCASQPGRVQNTEAFFGQGTRLTVV.

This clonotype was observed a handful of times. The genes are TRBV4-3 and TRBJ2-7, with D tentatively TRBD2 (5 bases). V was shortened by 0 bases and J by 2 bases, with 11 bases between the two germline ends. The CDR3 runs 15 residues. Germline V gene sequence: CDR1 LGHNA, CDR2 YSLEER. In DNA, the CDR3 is TGCGCCAGCAGCCAAGAACGTGGGAGAGCCTACGAGCAGTACTTC. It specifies CASSQERGRAYEQYF.

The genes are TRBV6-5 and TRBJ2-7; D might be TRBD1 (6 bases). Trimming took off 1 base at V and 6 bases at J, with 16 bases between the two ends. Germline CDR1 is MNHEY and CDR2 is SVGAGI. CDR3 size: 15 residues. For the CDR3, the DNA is TGTGCCAGCAGTTACTTAGCCAGGGGAATTGGCGAGCAGTACTTC. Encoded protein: CASSYLARGIGEQYF.

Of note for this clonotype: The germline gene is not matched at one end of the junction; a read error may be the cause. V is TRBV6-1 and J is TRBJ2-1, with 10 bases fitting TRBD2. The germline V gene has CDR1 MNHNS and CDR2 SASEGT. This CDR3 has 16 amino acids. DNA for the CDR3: TGTGCCAGCAGCCAAAGCGGGGGGGTCTCCCACAATGAGCAGTTCTTC. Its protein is CASSQSGGVSHNEQFF.

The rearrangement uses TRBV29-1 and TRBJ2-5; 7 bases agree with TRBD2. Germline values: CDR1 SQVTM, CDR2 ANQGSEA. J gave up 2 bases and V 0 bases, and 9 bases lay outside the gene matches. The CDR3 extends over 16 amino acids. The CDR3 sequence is CSVEDLASGGQETQYF. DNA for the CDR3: TGCAGCGTTGAAGATCTGGCTAGCGGAGGTCAAGAGACCCAGTACTTC.

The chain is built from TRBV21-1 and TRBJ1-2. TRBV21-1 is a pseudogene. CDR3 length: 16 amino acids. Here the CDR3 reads CASSKEERTRFYGYTF. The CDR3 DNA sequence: TGTGCCAGCAGCAAAGAGGAAAGGACTCGGTTTTATGGCTACACCTTC.

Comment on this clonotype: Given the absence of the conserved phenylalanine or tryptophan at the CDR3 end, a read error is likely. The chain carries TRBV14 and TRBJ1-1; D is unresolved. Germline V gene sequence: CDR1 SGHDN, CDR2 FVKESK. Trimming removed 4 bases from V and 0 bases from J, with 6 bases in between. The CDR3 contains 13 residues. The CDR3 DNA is TGTGCCAGCAGCCTCCTTATGAACACTGAAGCTTTCTAT. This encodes CASSLLMNTEAFY.

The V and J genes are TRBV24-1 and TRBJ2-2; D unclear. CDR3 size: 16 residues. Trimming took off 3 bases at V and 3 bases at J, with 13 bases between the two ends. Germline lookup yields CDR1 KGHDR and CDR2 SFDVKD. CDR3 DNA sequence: TGTGCCACCAGTGATCCCTCGGTAGTCTACACCGGGGAGCTGTTTTTT. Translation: CATSDPSVVYTGELFF.

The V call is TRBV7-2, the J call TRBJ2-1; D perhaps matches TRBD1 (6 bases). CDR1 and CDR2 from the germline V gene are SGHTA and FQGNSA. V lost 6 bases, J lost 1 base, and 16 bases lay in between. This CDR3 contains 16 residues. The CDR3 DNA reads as TGTGCCAGCAGGCCAAACAGGGTAGAGTCCTACAATGAGCAGTTCTTC. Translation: CASRPNRVESYNEQFF.

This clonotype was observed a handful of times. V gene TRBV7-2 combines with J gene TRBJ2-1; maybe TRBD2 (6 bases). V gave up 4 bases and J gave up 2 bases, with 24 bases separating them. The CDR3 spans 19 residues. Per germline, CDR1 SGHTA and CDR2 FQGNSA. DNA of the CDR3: TGTGCCAGCAGCTCCCCCAGGGCTCGGGGGTTCGGAGCCTACAATGAGCAGTTCTTC. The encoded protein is CASSSPRARGFGAYNEQFF.

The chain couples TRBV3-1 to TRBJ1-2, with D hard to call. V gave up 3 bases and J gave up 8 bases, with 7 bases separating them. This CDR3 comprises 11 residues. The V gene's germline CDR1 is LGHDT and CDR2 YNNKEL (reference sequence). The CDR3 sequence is CASSHVAGYTF. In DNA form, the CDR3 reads TGTGCCAGCAGCCATGTCGCCGGCTACACCTTC.

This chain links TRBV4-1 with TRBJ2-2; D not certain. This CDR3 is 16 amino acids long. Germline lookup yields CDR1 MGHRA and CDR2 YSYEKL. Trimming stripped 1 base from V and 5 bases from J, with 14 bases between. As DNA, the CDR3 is TGCGCCAGCAGCCAAGGGATGACCACCGGGACCGGGGAGCTGTTTTTT. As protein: CASSQGMTTGTGELFF.

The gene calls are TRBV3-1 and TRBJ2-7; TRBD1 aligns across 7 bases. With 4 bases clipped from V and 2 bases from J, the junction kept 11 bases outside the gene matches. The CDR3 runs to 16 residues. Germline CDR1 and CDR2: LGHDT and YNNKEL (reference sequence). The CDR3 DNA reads TGTGCCAGCAGCCCGACAACCGCTCAGGGGGCCTACGAGCAGTACTTC. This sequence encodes CASSPTTAQGAYEQYF.

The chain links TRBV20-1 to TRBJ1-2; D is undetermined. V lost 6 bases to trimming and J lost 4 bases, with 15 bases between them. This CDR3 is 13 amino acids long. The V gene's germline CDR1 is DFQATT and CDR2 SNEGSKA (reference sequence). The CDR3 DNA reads TGCAGTGCCCCCGGTATCAATGTCTATGGCTACACCTTC. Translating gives CSAPGINVYGYTF.

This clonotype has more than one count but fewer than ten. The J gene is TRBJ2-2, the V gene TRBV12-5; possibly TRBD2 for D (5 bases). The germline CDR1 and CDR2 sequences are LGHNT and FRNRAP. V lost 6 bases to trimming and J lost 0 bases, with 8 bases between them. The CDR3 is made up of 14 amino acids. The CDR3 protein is CASGWEPNTGELFF. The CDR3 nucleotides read TGTGCTAGTGGCTGGGAGCCGAACACCGGGGAGCTGTTTTTT.

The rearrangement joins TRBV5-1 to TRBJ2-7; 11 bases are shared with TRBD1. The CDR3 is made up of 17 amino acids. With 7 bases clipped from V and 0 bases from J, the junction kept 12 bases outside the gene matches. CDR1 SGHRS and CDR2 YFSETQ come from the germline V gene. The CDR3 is CASGHGTGGVASYEQYF. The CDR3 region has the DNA TGCGCCAGCGGTCACGGGACAGGGGGGGTGGCCTCCTACGAGCAGTACTTC.

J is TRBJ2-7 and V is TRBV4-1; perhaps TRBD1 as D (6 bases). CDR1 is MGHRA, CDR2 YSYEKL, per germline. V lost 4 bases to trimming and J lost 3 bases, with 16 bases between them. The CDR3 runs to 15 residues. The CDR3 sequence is CASSPGQFGLYEQYF. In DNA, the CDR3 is TGCGCCAGCAGCCCCGGACAGTTCGGCCTCTACGAGCAGTACTTC.

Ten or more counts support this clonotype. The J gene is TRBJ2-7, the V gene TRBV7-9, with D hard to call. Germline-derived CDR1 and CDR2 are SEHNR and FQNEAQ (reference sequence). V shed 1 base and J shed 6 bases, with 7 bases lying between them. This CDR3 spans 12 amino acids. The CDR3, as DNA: TGTGCCAGCAGCTTAGTTGGGCGCGAGCAGTACTTC. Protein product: CASSLVGREQYF.

CDR3 in DNA: TGTGCCAGCAGTTACTTGGGCAGGCTGAGCACAGATACGCAGTATTTT. Protein product: CASSYLGRLSTDTQYF. J is TRBJ2-3 and V is TRBV6-5; no clear D gene. The CDR3 extends over 16 amino acids. With 1 base removed from V and 0 bases from J, the gap between germline ends came to 11 bases. Germline CDR1 and CDR2: MNHEY and SVGAGI.

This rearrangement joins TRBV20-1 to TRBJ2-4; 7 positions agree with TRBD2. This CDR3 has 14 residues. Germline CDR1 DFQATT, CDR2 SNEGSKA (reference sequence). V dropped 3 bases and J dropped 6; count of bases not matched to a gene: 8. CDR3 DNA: TGCAGTGCTAGTGTCCCAGGGAGGGGAAACATTCAGTACTTC. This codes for CSASVPGRGNIQYF.

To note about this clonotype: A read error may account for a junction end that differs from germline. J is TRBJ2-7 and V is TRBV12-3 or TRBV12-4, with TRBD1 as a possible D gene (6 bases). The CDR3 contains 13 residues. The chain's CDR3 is CASRPTGSYELYF. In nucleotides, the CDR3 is TGTGCCAGCAGGCCGACAGGCTCCTACGAGCTGTACTTC.

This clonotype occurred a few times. As DNA, the CDR3 is TGTGCCAGCAGTCCCTCGGGGCCACAAGCTTTCTTT. Amino acids: CASSPSGPQAFF. The chain uses TRBV28 and TRBJ1-1; TRBD1 might be the D (5 bases). V was pared by 5 bases and J by 9 bases, with 13 bases between. CDR1 MDHEN and CDR2 SYDVKM come from the germline V gene. This CDR3 region has 12 residues.

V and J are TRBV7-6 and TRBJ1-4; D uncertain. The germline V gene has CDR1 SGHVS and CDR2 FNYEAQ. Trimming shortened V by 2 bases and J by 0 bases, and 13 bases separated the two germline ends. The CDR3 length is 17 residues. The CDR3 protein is CASSLSLAATTNEKLFF. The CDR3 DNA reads TGTGCCAGCAGCTTATCTTTGGCGGCTACAACTAATGAAAAACTGTTTTTT.

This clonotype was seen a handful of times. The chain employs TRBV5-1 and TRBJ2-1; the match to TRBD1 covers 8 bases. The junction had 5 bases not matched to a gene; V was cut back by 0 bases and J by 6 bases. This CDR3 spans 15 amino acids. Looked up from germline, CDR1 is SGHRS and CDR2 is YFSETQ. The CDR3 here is CASSLGQGNRNEQFF. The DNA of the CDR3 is TGCGCCAGCAGCTTGGGACAGGGGAATCGCAATGAGCAGTTCTTC.

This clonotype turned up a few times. Here the CDR3 DNA reads TGTGCCACCAGTGATCCCAACAGGGAAAGGGCTTTCTTT. Translating gives CATSDPNRERAFF. The V and J genes are TRBV24-1 and TRBJ1-1, with a tentative D call TRBD1 (6 bases). The V gene lost 3 bases and the J gene lost 11 bases, with 15 bases spanning the gap. Germline CDR1 KGHDR, CDR2 SFDVKD. CDR3 size: 13 residues.